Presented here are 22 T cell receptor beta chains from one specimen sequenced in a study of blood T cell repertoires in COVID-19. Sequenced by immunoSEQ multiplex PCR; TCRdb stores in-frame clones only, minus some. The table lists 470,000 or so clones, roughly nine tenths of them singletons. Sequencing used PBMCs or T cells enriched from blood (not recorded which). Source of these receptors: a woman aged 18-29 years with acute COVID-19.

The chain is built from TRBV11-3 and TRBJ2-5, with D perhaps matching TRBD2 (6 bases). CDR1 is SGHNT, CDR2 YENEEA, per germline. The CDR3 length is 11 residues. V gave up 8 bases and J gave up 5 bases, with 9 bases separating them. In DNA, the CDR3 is TGTGCCAGCGCGGCGGGGGAGACCCAGTACTTC. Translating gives CASAAGETQYF.

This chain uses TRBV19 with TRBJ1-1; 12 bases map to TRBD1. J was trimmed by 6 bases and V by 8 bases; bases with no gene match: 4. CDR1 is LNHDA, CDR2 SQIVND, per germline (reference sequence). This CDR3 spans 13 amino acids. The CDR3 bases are TGTGCCAGTGGGGGACAGGGGGCCGCTGAAGCTTTCTTT. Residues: CASGGQGAAEAFF. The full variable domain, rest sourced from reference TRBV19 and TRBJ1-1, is DGGITQSPKYLFRKEGQNVTLSCEQNLNHDAMYWYRQDPGQGLRLIYYSQIVNDFQKGDIAEGYSVSREKKESFPLTVTSAQKNPTAFYLCASGGQGAAEAFFGQGTRLTVV.

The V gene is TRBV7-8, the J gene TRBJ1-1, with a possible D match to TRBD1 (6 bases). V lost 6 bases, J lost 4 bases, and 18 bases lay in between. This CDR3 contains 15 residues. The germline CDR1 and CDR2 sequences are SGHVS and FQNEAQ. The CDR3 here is CASRTAGGPSTEAFF. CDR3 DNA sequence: TGTGCCAGCAGGACAGCCGGGGGGCCCTCCACTGAAGCTTTCTTT.

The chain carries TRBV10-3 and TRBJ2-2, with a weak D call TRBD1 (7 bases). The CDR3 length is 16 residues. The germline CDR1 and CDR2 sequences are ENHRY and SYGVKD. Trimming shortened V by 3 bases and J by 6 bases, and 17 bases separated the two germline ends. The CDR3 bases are TGTGCCATCAGTGATGGAAGTCAGGGGGGCGCCGGGGAGCTGTTTTTT. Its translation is CAISDGSQGGAGELFF.

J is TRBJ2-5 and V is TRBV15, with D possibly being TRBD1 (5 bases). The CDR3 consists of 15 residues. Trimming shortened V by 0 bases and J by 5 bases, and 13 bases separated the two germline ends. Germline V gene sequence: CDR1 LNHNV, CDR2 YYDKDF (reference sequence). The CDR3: CATSRDVRERETQYF. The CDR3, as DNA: TGTGCCACCAGCAGAGATGTCAGGGAAAGGGAGACCCAGTACTTC.

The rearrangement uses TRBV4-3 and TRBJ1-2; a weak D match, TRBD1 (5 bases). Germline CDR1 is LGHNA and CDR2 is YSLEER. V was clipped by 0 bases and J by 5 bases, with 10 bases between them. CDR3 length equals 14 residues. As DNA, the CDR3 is TGCGCCAGCAGCCAAGACCGCAGGGATTATGGCTACACCTTC. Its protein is CASSQDRRDYGYTF.

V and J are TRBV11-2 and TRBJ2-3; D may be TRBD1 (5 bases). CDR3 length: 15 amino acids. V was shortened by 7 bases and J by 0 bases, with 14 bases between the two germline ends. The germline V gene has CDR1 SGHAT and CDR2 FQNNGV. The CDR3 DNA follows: TGTGCCAGCACCGTGACAGTTTCCAGCACAGATACGCAGTATTTT. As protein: CASTVTVSSTDTQYF. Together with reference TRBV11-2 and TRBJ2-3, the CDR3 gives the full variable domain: EAGVAQSPRYKIIEKRQSVAFWCNPISGHATLYWYQQILGQGPKLLIQFQNNGVVDDSQLPKDRFSAERLKGVDSTLKIQPAKLEDSAVYLCASTVTVSSTDTQYFGPGTRLTVL.

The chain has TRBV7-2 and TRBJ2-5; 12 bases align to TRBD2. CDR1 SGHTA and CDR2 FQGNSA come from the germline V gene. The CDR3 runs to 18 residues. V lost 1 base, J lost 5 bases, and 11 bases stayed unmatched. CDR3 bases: TGTGCCAGCAGCTTAGATCTATGGCTAGCGGGAGGGCCTGAGACCCAGTACTTC. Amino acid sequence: CASSLDLWLAGGPETQYF.

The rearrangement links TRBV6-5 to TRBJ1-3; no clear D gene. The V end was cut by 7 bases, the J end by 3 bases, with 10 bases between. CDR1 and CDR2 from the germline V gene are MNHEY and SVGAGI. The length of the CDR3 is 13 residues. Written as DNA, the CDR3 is TGTGCCAGCAATGCGAATCTTGGAAACACCATATATTTT. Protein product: CASNANLGNTIYF.

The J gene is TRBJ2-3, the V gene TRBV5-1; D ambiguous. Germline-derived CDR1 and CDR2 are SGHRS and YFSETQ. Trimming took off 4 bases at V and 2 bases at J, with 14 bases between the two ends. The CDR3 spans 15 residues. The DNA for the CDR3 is TGCGCCAGCAGCCCGGGTCAGCCCCTCACAGATACGCAGTATTTT. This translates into CASSPGQPLTDTQYF.

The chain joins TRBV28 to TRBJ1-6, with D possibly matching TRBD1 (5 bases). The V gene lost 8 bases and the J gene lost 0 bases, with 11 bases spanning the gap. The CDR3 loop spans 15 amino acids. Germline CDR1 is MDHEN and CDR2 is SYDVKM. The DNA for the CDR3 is TGTGCCAGCCGGGGGGGGAGCTCCTATAATTCACCCCTCCACTTT. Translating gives CASRGGSSYNSPLHF.

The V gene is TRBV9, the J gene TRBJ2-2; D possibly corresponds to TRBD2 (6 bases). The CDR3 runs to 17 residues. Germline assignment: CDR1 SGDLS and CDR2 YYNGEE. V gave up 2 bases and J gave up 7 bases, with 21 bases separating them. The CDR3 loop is CASSVSPGDQRYGELFF. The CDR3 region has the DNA TGTGCCAGCAGCGTTAGTCCGGGAGACCAACGATACGGGGAGCTGTTTTTT.

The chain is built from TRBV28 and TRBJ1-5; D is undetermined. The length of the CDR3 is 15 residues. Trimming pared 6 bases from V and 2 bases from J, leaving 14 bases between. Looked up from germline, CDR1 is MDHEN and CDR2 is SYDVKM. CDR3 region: CASREAREGNQPQHF. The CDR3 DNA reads TGTGCCAGCAGAGAGGCTCGAGAGGGCAATCAGCCCCAGCATTTT. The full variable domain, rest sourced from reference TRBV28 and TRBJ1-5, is DVKVTQSSRYLVKRTGEKVFLECVQDMDHENMFWYRQDPGLGLRLIYFSYDVKMKEKGDIPEGYSVSREKKERFSLILESASTNQTSMYLCASREAREGNQPQHFGDGTRLSIL.

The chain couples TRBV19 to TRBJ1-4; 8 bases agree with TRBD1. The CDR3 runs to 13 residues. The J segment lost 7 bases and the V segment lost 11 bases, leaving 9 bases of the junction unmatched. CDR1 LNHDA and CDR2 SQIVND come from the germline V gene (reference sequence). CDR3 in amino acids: CASSGDRREKLFF. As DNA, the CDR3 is TGTGCCTCCTCGGGGGACAGGCGTGAAAAACTGTTTTTT. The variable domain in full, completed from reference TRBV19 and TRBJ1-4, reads DGGITQSPKYLFRKEGQNVTLSCEQNLNHDAMYWYRQDPGQGLRLIYYSQIVNDFQKGDIAEGYSVSREKKESFPLTVTSAQKNPTAFYLCASSGDRREKLFFGSGTQLSVL.

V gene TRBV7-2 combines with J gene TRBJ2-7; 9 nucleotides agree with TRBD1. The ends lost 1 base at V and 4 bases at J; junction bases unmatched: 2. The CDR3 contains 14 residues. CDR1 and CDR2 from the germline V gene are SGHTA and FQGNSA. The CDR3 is CASSLVQGAYEQYF. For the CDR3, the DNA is TGTGCCAGCAGCTTAGTACAGGGGGCTTACGAGCAGTACTTC.

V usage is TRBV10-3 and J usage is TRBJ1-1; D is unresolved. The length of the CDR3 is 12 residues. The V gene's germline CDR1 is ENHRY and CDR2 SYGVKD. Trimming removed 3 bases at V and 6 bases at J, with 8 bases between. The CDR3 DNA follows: TGTGCCATCAGTGACCCAGGATCTGAAGCTTTCTTT. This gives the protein CAISDPGSEAFF.

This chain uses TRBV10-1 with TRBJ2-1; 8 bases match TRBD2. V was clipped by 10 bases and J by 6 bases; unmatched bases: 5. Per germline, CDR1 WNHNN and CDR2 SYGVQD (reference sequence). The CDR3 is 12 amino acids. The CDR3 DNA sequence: TGCGCCACCCGGGGGGGGTTCAATGAGCAGTTCTTC. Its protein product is CATRGGFNEQFF.

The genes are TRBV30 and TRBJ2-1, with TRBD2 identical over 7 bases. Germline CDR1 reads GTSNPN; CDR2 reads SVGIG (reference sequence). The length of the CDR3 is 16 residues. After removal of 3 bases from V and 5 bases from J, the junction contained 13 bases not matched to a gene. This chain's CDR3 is CAWRDYRSGLNNEQFF. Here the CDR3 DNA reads TGTGCCTGGAGGGACTATCGTAGCGGGTTAAACAATGAGCAGTTCTTC.

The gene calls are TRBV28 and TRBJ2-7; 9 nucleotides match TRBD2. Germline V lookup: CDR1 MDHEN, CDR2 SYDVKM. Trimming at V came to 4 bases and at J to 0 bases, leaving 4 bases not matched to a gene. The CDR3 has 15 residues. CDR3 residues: CASSSLAGTSYEQYF. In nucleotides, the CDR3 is TGTGCCAGCAGTTCGCTAGCGGGGACCTCCTACGAGCAGTACTTC.

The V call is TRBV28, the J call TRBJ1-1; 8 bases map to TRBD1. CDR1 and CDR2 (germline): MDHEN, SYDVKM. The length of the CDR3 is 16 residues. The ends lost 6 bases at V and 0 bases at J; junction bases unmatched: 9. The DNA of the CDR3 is TGTGCCAGCAGACCCCCGGGACAGGAGATGAACACTGAAGCTTTCTTT. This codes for CASRPPGQEMNTEAFF. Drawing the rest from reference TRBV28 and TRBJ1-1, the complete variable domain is DVKVTQSSRYLVKRTGEKVFLECVQDMDHENMFWYRQDPGLGLRLIYFSYDVKMKEKGDIPEGYSVSREKKERFSLILESASTNQTSMYLCASRPPGQEMNTEAFFGQGTRLTVV.

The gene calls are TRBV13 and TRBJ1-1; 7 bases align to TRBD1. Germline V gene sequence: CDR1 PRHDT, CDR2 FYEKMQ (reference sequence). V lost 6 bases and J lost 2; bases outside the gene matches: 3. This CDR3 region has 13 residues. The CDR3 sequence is CASRTGRNTEAFF. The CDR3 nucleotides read TGTGCCAGCAGGACAGGGAGAAACACTGAAGCTTTCTTT.

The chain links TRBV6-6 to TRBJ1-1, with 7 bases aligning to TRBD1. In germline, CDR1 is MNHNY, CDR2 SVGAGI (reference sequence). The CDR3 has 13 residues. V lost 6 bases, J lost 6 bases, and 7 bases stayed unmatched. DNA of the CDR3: TGTGCCAGCAGCGAGACAGGGATTCCTGAAGCTTTCTTT. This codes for CASSETGIPEAFF.